The entry below gives a single TCR beta chain sequence along with its context. Germline V gene sequence: CDR1 SGDLS, CDR2 YYNGEE. The CDR3 consists of 14 residues. V was clipped by 4 bases and J by 7 bases, with 18 bases between them. These data are taken from a study of OX40 agonist ivuxolimab in advanced cancers. Profiling relied on immunoSEQ multiplex PCR, and the TCRdb table lists in-frame clones only, not all of them. Altogether more than 80,000 clones are present, just over 90% being singletons, with the ten largest covering approximately 0.49%. J is TRBJ2-7 and V is TRBV9, with D perhaps TRBD1 or TRBD2 (5 bases each). The receptor's source is an adult with an advanced solid tumor such as melanoma, head and neck, liver or kidney cancer. Sequences were derived from CD4+ or CD8+ T cells sorted from blood, sampled in a trial of the OX40 agonist ivuxolimab. For the CDR3, the DNA is TGTGCCAGCAGCCCTGCCCCAGGGACGGGAGAGCAGTACTTC. Protein product: CASSPAPGTGEQYF.